This TCR beta chain was retrieved from a study of T-cell memory formation after mild COVID-19. Using its own MiXCR run on the 5' RACE reads, TCRdb lists one record per CDR3 protein. The sample has 530,000 or so distinct CDR3 sequences; 17% are singletons. The sequence was obtained from an adult woman who had mild COVID-19 (a few samples of this study predate the infection). Cell type and time point are not known. Sequenced material: PBMCs or a T cell subset sorted from them (not recorded which).

CDR3 sequence (DNA): TGCGCCAGCAGCTTGGTAGGGGATCCGGCCGGGGAGCTGTTTTTT. Translated, it gives CASSLVGDPAGELFF. The V gene is TRBV5-1, the J gene TRBJ2-2, with D perhaps TRBD1 (5 bases). Trimming stripped 0 bases from V and 6 bases from J, with 12 bases between. Germline V gene sequence: CDR1 SGHRS, CDR2 YFSETQ. The CDR3 runs 15 residues.